Each of the 5 T cell receptor beta chains below was sequenced from the same sample in a study of blood T cell repertoires in COVID-19. Clones were sequenced by immunoSEQ multiplex PCR, and TCRdb holds only the in-frame ones, with some missing. The data contain around 340,000 clones, about four fifths of them seen just once; the ten biggest clones take up about 2.7%. The sample was peripheral blood. Source of these receptors: a man aged 25 to 45 with active or convalescent COVID-19.

The chain carries TRBV4-3 and TRBJ1-2, with D unresolved. The length of the CDR3 is 15 residues. Germline loops: CDR1 LGHNA, CDR2 YSLEER. Trimming removed 0 bases from V and 5 bases from J, with 13 bases in between. The CDR3 region has the DNA TGCGCCAGCAGCCAAGATAAGATGCTGGCTTATGGCTACACCTTC. It is translated as CASSQDKMLAYGYTF.

The chain joins TRBV27 to TRBJ2-2; 9 bases fit TRBD2. Germline V gene sequence: CDR1 MNHEY, CDR2 SMNVEV (reference sequence). The V segment lost 1 base and the J segment 4 bases; nucleotides outside the gene matches: 4. This CDR3 contains 16 residues. CDR3 sequence (DNA): TGTGCCAGCAGTTTATTCCCTAGCGGGATCACCGGGGAGCTGTTTTTT. Amino acid sequence: CASSLFPSGITGELFF.

V is TRBV5-5 and J is TRBJ2-7; 8 bases match TRBD1. V dropped 2 bases and J dropped 6; count of bases not matched to a gene: 13. This CDR3 contains 16 residues. Germline-derived CDR1 and CDR2 are SGHKS and YYEKEE (reference sequence). The CDR3 DNA reads as TGTGCCAGCAGCTTAGTGGGGCTGGGGACAGGACCCGAGCAGTACTTC. Protein sequence: CASSLVGLGTGPEQYF.

V is TRBV5-1 and J is TRBJ1-1, with 7 bases matching TRBD1. Germline V lookup: CDR1 SGHRS, CDR2 YFSETQ. V lost 4 bases and J lost 4; bases outside the gene matches: 10. The CDR3 sequence is 15 residues long. The DNA for the CDR3 is TGCGCCAGCAGCCCTGGCGGACAGGTAACCACTGAAGCTTTCTTT. It encodes CASSPGGQVTTEAFF. Full variable domain (outside the CDR3, taken from reference TRBV5-1 and TRBJ1-1): KAGVTQTPRYLIKTRGQQVTLSCSPISGHRSVSWYQQTPGQGLQFLFEYFSETQRNKGNFPGRFSGRQFSNSRSEMNVSTLELGDSALYLCASSPGGQVTTEAFFGQGTRLTVV.

The table lists this clone with a few counts. This chain connects TRBV4-2 to TRBJ1-5; D uncertain. The germline CDR1 and CDR2 sequences are LGHNA and YNFKEQ. The CDR3 contains 13 residues. Trimming took 3 bases from V and 7 from J, leaving 10 bases between them. The CDR3 nucleotides are TGTGCCAGCAGCCAGGACTTGCTCCAGCCCCAGCATTTT. Encoded protein: CASSQDLLQPQHF.